The TCR beta chain described here comes from a study of cytomegalovirus exposure and HLA in healthy donors. Study-wide background: Unique TCR beta sequences numbering 117 million came from about 179 million T cells in an earlier analysis. The study's findings and limits: HLA alleles were associated with around 17,000 TCR beta sequences in a later analysis at 0.05 false discovery rate. Presence/absence analyses took donor sequencing depth as roughly uniform. A later analysis showed TCR association rates differing by HLA locus, peaking at DRB1 and lowest at HLA-C.

The primer mix had 60 Vbeta and 13 Jbeta primers. Sequencing was performed with immunoSEQ multiplex PCR; in TCRdb, only in-frame clones are kept and a portion is missing. In all, the sample yields tens of thousands of clones. In regard to this clone: Its antigen is currently unknown.

The CDR3 is made up of 16 amino acids. Germline V CDR1 and CDR2: SGHRS, YFSETQ. The V segment lost 6 bases and the J segment 3 bases; nucleotides outside the gene matches: 10. This sequence was found in a male donor in good health and CMV-seronegative. Specimen: PBMCs. The chain has TRBV5-1 and TRBJ2-3, with 10 bases lining up with TRBD1. In nucleotides, the CDR3 is TGCGCCAGCACCCTCCAACGGGACAGGGGAACAGATACGCAGTATTTT. The encoded protein is CASTLQRDRGTDTQYF.